This T cell receptor beta chain was recovered during a study of blood T cells in healthy people across ages. Study observations and caveats: Relative to aged donors, long-lived donors carried more naive CD4+ cells and displayed higher diversity. The unsorted PBMCs prevented any conclusive comparison of naive versus antigen-experienced cells.

As for this clonotype: Antigen unknown.

Isolation recovered at least 6 million PBMCs from every sample. The CDR3 runs to 16 residues. The germline V gene encodes CDR1 DFQATT and CDR2 SNEGSKA (reference sequence). V dropped 8 bases and J dropped 0 bases, with 20 bases sitting between them. Using a J-beta primer mix together with a sample-barcoded 5' primer, a second PCR was run for about 7 to 12 cycles. Each CDR3 protein gets one entry after TCRdb re-called the 5' RACE reads with MiXCR. This repertoire shows around 1,700,000 distinct CDR3 sequences, 28% found once; its top ten account for 6.5% to 8.5%. This TCR derives from a woman aged 25 to 39 in good health. This chain uses TRBV20-1 with TRBJ2-1, with D tentatively TRBD1 or TRBD2 (5 bases each). Input material: blood. The CDR3 DNA follows: TGCAGTACGAACGAAAGGGACGGCAGCTCCTACAATGAGCAGTTCTTC. Its translation: CSTNERDGSSYNEQFF.